The TCR beta chain under discussion was sequenced for a study of blood T cell repertoires in COVID-19. How the authors handled the data: It was from reference gene primer amplification that nucleated cell counts were estimated. The table came from immunoSEQ multiplex PCR; TCRdb's copy has only in-frame clones and leaves some out. Clonal size and the V and J genes are those of that table, whereas D and trimming came from the DNA. Here the sample spans some 460,000 clones, roughly 87% being singletons. The table lists this clone with a count of one. Participants were aged about 18 to 95 years, lived in 25 or so US areas, and enrolled virtually. Assignments of participants to cohorts depended upon their own reported clinical history. There are 12 residues in the CDR3. V was clipped by 7 bases and J by 6 bases, with 10 bases between them. CDR1 is LNHDA, CDR2 SQIVND, per germline (reference sequence).

What was sequenced was PBMCs or T cells enriched from blood (not recorded which). The genes are TRBV19 and TRBJ1-5; D remains unclear. The TCR originated in a woman under 30 with acute COVID-19. CDR3 residues: CASIDPGQPQHF. In nucleotides, the CDR3 is TGTGCCAGTATCGACCCGGGTCAGCCCCAGCATTTT.